Given below is one T cell receptor (beta chain) in context. This sample was included in a study of shared clonotypes between healthy human individuals. The length of the CDR3 is 14 residues. Unmatched junction bases numbered 8, after V lost 7 bases and J lost 2 bases. Germline CDR1 reads MNHEY; CDR2 reads SVGAGI. Here immunoSEQ multiplex PCR was the method, and the copy in TCRdb shows in-frame clones only, minus some. The data contain some 660,000 clones, around four fifths of them seen just once; the ten biggest clones take up 1.5% to 2%. Sequencing was performed on memory CD4+ T cells sorted from blood. The sample's subset: CD45RA-negative fraction. The chain is built from TRBV6-5 and TRBJ2-7; 7 positions match TRBD1. This TCR came from a woman aged 30 to 39 in good health. The CDR3: CASKVRDRAYEQYF. As DNA, the CDR3 is TGTGCCAGCAAAGTCCGGGACAGAGCCTACGAGCAGTACTTC.